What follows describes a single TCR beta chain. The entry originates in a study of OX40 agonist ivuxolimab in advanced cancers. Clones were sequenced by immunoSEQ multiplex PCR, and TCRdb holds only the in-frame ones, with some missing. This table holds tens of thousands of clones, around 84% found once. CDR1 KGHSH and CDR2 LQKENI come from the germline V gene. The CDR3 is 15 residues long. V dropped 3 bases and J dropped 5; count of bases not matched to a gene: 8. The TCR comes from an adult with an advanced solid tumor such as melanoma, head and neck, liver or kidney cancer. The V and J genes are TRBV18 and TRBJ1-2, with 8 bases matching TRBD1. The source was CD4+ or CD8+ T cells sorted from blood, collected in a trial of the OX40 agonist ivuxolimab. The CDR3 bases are TGTGCCAGCTCACCGCCAGGGGGCGCGGGGTATGGCTACACCTTC. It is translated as CASSPPGGAGYGYTF. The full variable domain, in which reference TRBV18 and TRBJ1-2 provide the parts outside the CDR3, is NAGVMQNPRHLVRRRGQEARLRCSPMKGHSHVYWYRQLPEEGLKFMVYLQKENIIDESGMPKERFSAEFPKEGPSILRIQQVVRGDSAAYFCASSPPGGAGYGYTFGSGTRLTVV.